This TCR beta chain came from a study of OX40 agonist ivuxolimab in advanced cancers. About the investigation overall: The costimulatory receptor OX40 (CD134) was targeted by ivuxolimab, a fully human IgG2 agonistic monoclonal antibody. Intravenous ivuxolimab was administered to patients every 2 weeks at six dose levels: 0.01, 0.1, 0.3, 1.5, 3 and 10 mg/kg. Of the 50 to 55 dose-escalation patients, hepatocellular carcinoma was present in about 19, melanoma in approximately 15, renal cell carcinoma in 9 and head and neck cancer in 9. In the dose-escalation cohort, more than 75% of patients were male, and the mean age was approximately 55 years, with a range of roughly 20 to 85. Prior anti-PD-1, anti-PD-L1 or anti-CTLA-4 therapy was permitted, and 35% to 40% of dose-escalation patients had received checkpoint inhibitors. Three dose-escalation patients achieved partial responses, one with hepatocellular carcinoma and two with cutaneous melanoma. Peripheral TCRbeta sequencing was intended to test whether TCR sequence diversity was altered and clonal T-cell expansion was caused by ivuxolimab. The paper covers the monotherapy dose-escalation part of the phase I ivuxolimab trial, which included N of about 50 patients.

To sequence the TCRbeta CDR3 region, genomic DNA was isolated from the sorted cells. TCRbeta CDR3 regions were sequenced using the immunoSEQ Assay. TCRdb limited this immuneACCESS table to in-frame rearrangements with V and J called. A share of clones is missing; checked studies link under half to unresolved V genes, and the rest is unexplained. The sample table shows about 78,000 clones, and 80% to 90% are seen once. The ten largest clones take up roughly 0.22% of the sample. Note on this clone: Its antigen is not yet known. There are no base qualities to consult, and no much larger clone falls within one base.

The CDR3, from cysteine to phenylalanine, totals 13 residues. The DNA shown is the 39-base CDR3, in frame from base 1. V sheds 4 bases and J sheds 5 bases, leaving 8 bases between their ends. From a lookup of the germline V gene, CDR1 and CDR2 are MNHEY and SVGAGI. On the study overall, not on this receptor specifically: Low levels of normalized T-cell clonal expansion were also seen in some nonresponding patients. The antigen specificity of the peripheral T cells that underwent clonal expansion was not determined. On average, CD8+ T cells showed more expanded clones than CD4+ T cells after ivuxolimab. Partial responders in the 0.1-3.0 mg/kg groups had among the lowest normalized peripheral clonal expansion, especially among CD8+ T cells. At doses of 0.1 to 3.0 mg/kg, clonal expansion of both CD4+ and CD8+ blood T cells was observed from baseline to week 6.

The trial excluded patients who had a history of autoimmune disease or were on systemic immunosuppression. Peripheral blood for TCR sequencing was drawn from every dose cohort at baseline, at cycle 4 day 1 and at cycle 7 day 1. The samples were taken from a phase I, first-in-human, multicenter, open-label dose-escalation trial of ivuxolimab. The trial enrolled adults with locally advanced or metastatic head and neck squamous cell, hepatocellular, melanoma or renal cell carcinoma. Before TCR sequencing, CD4+ and CD8+ T cells were separately sorted from peripheral blood. The origin of this receptor is an adult with an advanced solid tumor such as melanoma, head and neck, liver or kidney cancer. The chain links TRBV6-5 with TRBJ1-4; no D gene is confidently identified. This specimen was CD4+ or CD8+ T cells sorted from blood, taken in a trial of the OX40 agonist ivuxolimab. Here the CDR3 is given as CASSSVNNEKLFF. Read as DNA, the sequence is TGTGCCAGCAGTTCGGTTAACAATGAAAAACTGTTTTTT.